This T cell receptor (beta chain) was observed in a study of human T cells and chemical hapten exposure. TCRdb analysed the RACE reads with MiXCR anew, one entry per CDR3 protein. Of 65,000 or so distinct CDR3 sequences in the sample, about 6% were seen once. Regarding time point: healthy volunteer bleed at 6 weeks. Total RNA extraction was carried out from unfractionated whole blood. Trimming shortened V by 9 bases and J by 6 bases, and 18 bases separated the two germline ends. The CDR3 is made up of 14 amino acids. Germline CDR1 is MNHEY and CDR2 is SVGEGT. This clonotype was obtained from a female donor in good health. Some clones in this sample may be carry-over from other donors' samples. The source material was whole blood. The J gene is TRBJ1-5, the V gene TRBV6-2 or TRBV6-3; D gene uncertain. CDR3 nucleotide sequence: TGTGCCAGATACTCCCAAGGAGGCGTTCAGCCCCAGCATTTT. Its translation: CARYSQGGVQPQHF.